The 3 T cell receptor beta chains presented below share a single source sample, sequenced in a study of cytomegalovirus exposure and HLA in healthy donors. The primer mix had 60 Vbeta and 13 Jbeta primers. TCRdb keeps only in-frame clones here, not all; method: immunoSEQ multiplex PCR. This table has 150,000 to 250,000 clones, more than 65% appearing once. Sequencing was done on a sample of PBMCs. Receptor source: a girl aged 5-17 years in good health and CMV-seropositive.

The CDR3 spells CASSEAELGVRSNQPQHF. The DNA of the CDR3 is TGTGCCAGCAGTGAAGCCGAACTCGGGGTCAGATCAAATCAGCCCCAGCATTTT. This chain joins TRBV6-1 and TRBJ1-5; D call uncertain. V was shortened by 0 bases and J by 4 bases, with 19 bases between the two germline ends. This CDR3 has 18 residues. Per germline, CDR1 MNHNS and CDR2 SASEGT.

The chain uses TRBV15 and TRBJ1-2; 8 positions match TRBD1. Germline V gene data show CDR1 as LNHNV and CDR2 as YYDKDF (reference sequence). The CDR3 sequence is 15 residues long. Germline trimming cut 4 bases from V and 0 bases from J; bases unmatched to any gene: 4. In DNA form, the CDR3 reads TGTGCCACCAGCATTTCACAGGGGGCTAACTATGGCTACACCTTC. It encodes CATSISQGANYGYTF.

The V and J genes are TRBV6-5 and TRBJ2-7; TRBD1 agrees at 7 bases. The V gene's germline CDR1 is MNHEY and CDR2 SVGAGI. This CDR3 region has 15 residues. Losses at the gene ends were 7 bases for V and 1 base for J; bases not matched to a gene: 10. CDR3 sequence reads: CASTLGQATSYEQYF. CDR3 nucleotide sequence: TGTGCCAGCACCCTTGGACAGGCCACTTCCTACGAGCAGTACTTC.